The T cell receptor beta chain under discussion was sequenced for a study of human T cells and chemical hapten exposure. Study-level findings and limits: Significantly more large CDR3 similarity clusters were formed by expanded TCRs than by controls.

TCRdb processed the RACE reads anew with MiXCR; each CDR3 protein has one entry. This sample carries 150,000 to 200,000 distinct CDR3 sequences, about 14% of them seen once, and the ten largest clones take less than 2%. Germline CDR1 reads MNHNY; CDR2 reads SVGAGI (reference sequence). V lost 8 bases to trimming and J lost 1 base, with 16 bases between them. The CDR3 spans 15 residues. As to time point: patch test 1, 2 weeks after DPC sensitization. This sample's treatment: therapeutic diphenylcyclopropenone sensitization with weekly scalp DPC. With respect to this clonotype: Its cognate antigen is unknown.

This chain uses TRBV6-6 with TRBJ2-3; weak D call: TRBD2 (5 bases). The starting material was whole blood, obtained in connection with sensitization to the hapten diphenylcyclopropenone (DPC). This receptor was taken from a young woman with alopecia areata. Some clones in this sample may be carry-over from other donors' samples. CDR3 sequence reads: CASGLAGRGTDTQYF. For the CDR3, the DNA is TGTGCCAGCGGACTGGCCGGAAGAGGCACAGATACGCAGTATTTT.